This passage covers 26 T cell receptor beta chains from one sample sequenced in a study of shared clonotypes between healthy human individuals. Clones were sequenced by immunoSEQ multiplex PCR, and TCRdb holds only the in-frame ones, with some missing. This sample has 470,000 or so clones, with 81% found just once. The source material was PBMCs. The receptors come from a woman aged 40 to 50 in good health. Some clones in this sample may be carry-over from other donors' samples.

V is TRBV5-1 and J is TRBJ2-7, with 7 bases matching TRBD2. Germline CDR1 and CDR2: SGHRS and YFSETQ. V lost 2 bases to trimming and J lost 0 bases; unmatched junction nucleotides: 2. The CDR3 length is 14 residues. The CDR3 here is CASSFAGDSYEQYF. The CDR3 DNA follows: TGCGCCAGCAGCTTTGCGGGAGACTCCTACGAGCAGTACTTC.

This chain links TRBV28 with TRBJ1-2; D remains unclear. The germline V and J ends were trimmed by 1 base and 5 bases, with 8 bases remaining between them. Per germline, CDR1 MDHEN and CDR2 SYDVKM. CDR3 size: 13 residues. The CDR3 sequence is CASSLSPRYGYTF. The CDR3 DNA follows: TGTGCCAGCAGTTTATCCCCTCGGTATGGCTACACCTTC.

J is TRBJ2-1 and V is TRBV4-2; the match to TRBD2 covers 12 bases. CDR3 size: 16 residues. Germline trimming cut 1 base from V and 7 bases from J; bases unmatched to any gene: 5. CDR1 LGHNA and CDR2 YNFKEQ come from the germline V gene. In nucleotides, the CDR3 is TGTGCCAGCAGCCAAGGACTAGCGGGAGACGAAAATGAGCAGTTCTTC. Translation gives CASSQGLAGDENEQFF.

This clone was observed a few times. The V call is TRBV18, the J call TRBJ1-5; D is unclear. CDR1 and CDR2 (germline): KGHSH, LQKENI. V was trimmed by 5 bases and J by 8 bases, leaving 16 bases between them. The CDR3 is 14 amino acids. The CDR3 spells CASSNGRLNEPQHF. The CDR3 nucleotides are TGTGCCAGCTCAAATGGTCGGTTAAACGAGCCCCAGCATTTT.

The chain combines TRBV5-1 with TRBJ2-7; TRBD2 agrees at 8 bases. CDR3 length equals 15 residues. Germline values: CDR1 SGHRS, CDR2 YFSETQ. J lost 6 bases, V lost 0 bases, and 8 bases had no gene match. CDR3 sequence (DNA): TGCGCCAGCAGCTTGGTTCTAGCGGGTGCCCCCGAGCAGTACTTC. It encodes CASSLVLAGAPEQYF.

In the case of this clone: A read error is the likely source, as a far larger clone sits one nucleotide away. V is TRBV30 and J is TRBJ1-1; D remains unclear. This CDR3 spans 14 amino acids. The germline V gene has CDR1 GTSNPN and CDR2 SVGIG (reference sequence). CDR3 loop: CAWSVTEMNAEAFF. As DNA, the CDR3 is TGTGCCTGGAGTGTAACGGAGATGAACGCTGAAGCTTTCTTT.

J is TRBJ1-5 and V is TRBV18, with 8 bases aligning to TRBD1. The germline V gene encodes CDR1 KGHSH and CDR2 LQKENI. The length of the CDR3 is 15 residues. The trim removed 1 base at V and 5 bases at J, leaving 4 bases unmatched. The CDR3 coding sequence is TGTGCCAGCTCACCACGGACAGGGAGGGATCAGCCCCAGCATTTT. This encodes CASSPRTGRDQPQHF.

With respect to this clone: A far larger clone is only one base removed, so a read error is likely. CDR3 DNA: TGTGCCTGGAGTGTACAGAGCAATCAGCCCCGGCATTTT. This encodes CAWSVQSNQPRHF. The J gene is TRBJ1-5, the V gene TRBV30; no firm D call. The germline gives CDR1 GTSNPN, CDR2 SVGIG (reference sequence). This CDR3 spans 13 amino acids.

V is TRBV28 and J is TRBJ1-5; D unclear. The V end was cut by 2 bases, the J end by 2 bases, with 10 bases between. CDR1 and CDR2 (germline): MDHEN, SYDVKM. The CDR3 extends over 15 amino acids. The CDR3 spells CASSLASFGNQPQHF. CDR3 nucleotide sequence: TGTGCCAGCAGTTTAGCTAGTTTTGGCAATCAGCCCCAGCATTTT.

The J gene is TRBJ2-1, the V gene TRBV5-1; 12 bases fit TRBD2. Unmatched junction bases numbered 5, after V lost 1 base and J lost 6 bases. The CDR3 covers 16 residues. Germline CDR1 is SGHRS and CDR2 is YFSETQ. DNA of the CDR3: TGCGCCAGCAGCTTGTTTGGACTAGCGGGACTCAATGAGCAGTTCTTC. It is translated as CASSLFGLAGLNEQFF.

The rearrangement joins TRBV13 to TRBJ1-2, with D maybe TRBD1 (6 bases). Germline V CDR1 and CDR2: PRHDT, FYEKMQ (reference sequence). V was pared by 5 bases and J by 7 bases, with 17 bases between. The CDR3 covers 14 residues. The CDR3 sequence: CASSTGQSATGYTF. DNA for the CDR3: TGTGCCAGCAGCACTGGACAGTCAGCGACTGGCTACACCTTC.

The chain couples TRBV27 to TRBJ2-3; 10 nucleotides agree with TRBD2. The CDR3 runs 17 residues. Per the germline V gene, CDR1 is MNHEY and CDR2 is SMNVEV (reference sequence). V dropped 1 base and J dropped 4; count of bases not matched to a gene: 8. CDR3 sequence reads: CASSLFSKAGGPDTQYF. Written as DNA, the CDR3 is TGTGCCAGCAGTTTATTCTCCAAAGCGGGAGGGCCAGATACGCAGTATTTT.

The chain carries TRBV30 and TRBJ2-1; 9 bases line up with TRBD2. CDR3 length: 15 residues. In germline, CDR1 is GTSNPN, CDR2 SVGIG (reference sequence). Trimming took 0 bases from V and 5 from J; bases not matched to a gene: 5. In DNA, the CDR3 is TGTGCCTGGAGTGTCTGGCTAGCGGGGAACAATGAGCAGTTCTTC. Translating gives CAWSVWLAGNNEQFF.

V is TRBV7-2 and J is TRBJ1-1, with unresolved D. In germline, CDR1 is SGHTA, CDR2 FQGNSA. Trimming left V 7 bases short and J 3 bases short, with 15 bases between. This CDR3 has 14 amino acids. In DNA, the CDR3 is TGTGCCAGCACCCTGGGAGGTGGGGACACTGAAGCTTTCTTT. Encoded protein: CASTLGGGDTEAFF.

This rearrangement joins TRBV10-3 to TRBJ2-3, with D possibly being TRBD2 (6 bases). V was clipped by 0 bases and J by 5 bases, with 12 bases between them. Germline V gives CDR1 ENHRY, CDR2 SYGVKD. The CDR3 spans 15 residues. The CDR3 coding sequence is TGTGCCATCAGTGAGTCTGACGGAGCGGGAGATACGCAGTATTTT. Its translation: CAISESDGAGDTQYF.

The chain couples TRBV6-5 to TRBJ2-7, with TRBD1 as a possible D gene (6 bases). The CDR3 loop spans 14 amino acids. Trimming took off 6 bases at V and 2 bases at J, with 14 bases between the two ends. The germline gives CDR1 MNHEY, CDR2 SVGAGI. The CDR3 reads CASRVDRPPYEQYF. The CDR3 nucleotides read TGTGCCAGCAGGGTTGACAGGCCCCCCTACGAGCAGTACTTC.

The rearrangement uses TRBV5-6 and TRBJ2-2, with 10 positions matching TRBD2. This CDR3 has 15 amino acids. The germline gives CDR1 SGHDT, CDR2 YYEEEE. J gave up 1 base and V 5 bases, and 2 bases lay outside the gene matches. CDR3 DNA: TGTGCCAGCAGTTCTAGCGGGAGGAACACCGGGGAGCTGTTTTTT. Translation gives CASSSSGRNTGELFF.

The V and J genes are TRBV29-1 and TRBJ2-2, with D uncertain. Germline V gives CDR1 SQVTM, CDR2 ANQGSEA. V was cut by 5 bases and J by 2 bases, with 6 bases left in between. The CDR3 consists of 12 residues. CDR3 in DNA: TGCAGCGTTATTAGAAACACCGGGGAGCTGTTTTTT. Its translation: CSVIRNTGELFF.

On this clone itself: A far larger clone is off by one base, so a read error is likely. Other nucleotide sequences from this sample produce the same CDR3. This chain links TRBV5-4 with TRBJ1-1; D is uncertain. V was trimmed by 0 bases and J by 8 bases, leaving 11 bases between them. Per the germline V gene, CDR1 is SGHNT and CDR2 is YYREEE (reference sequence). The CDR3 loop spans 13 amino acids. The CDR3: CASSLGGRPEAFF. CDR3 DNA: TGTGCCAGCAGCTTGGGGGGTCGCCCCGAAGCTTTCTTT. Complete variable domain (other parts from reference TRBV5-4 and TRBJ1-1): ETGVTQSPTHLIKTRGQQVTLRCSSQSGHNTVSWYQQALGQGPQFIFQYYREEENGRGNFPPRFSGLQFPNYSSELNVNALELDDSALYLCASSLGGRPEAFFGQGTRLTVV.

The chain links TRBV19 to TRBJ2-1, with D hard to call. There are 15 residues in the CDR3. Germline CDR1 reads LNHDA; CDR2 reads SQIVND (reference sequence). V was pared by 2 bases and J by 6 bases, with 14 bases between. The CDR3, as DNA: TGTGCCAGTAGTATAAGTCACCTACCCTCCAATGAGCAGTTCTTC. Translated: CASSISHLPSNEQFF.

This clone was detected many times. The J gene is TRBJ2-7, the V gene TRBV4-2; a possible D gene is TRBD2 (6 bases). V was trimmed by 0 bases and J by 2 bases, leaving 11 bases between them. Germline V CDR1 and CDR2: LGHNA, YNFKEQ. The CDR3 extends over 15 amino acids. CDR3 sequence reads: CASSQDEQRAYEQYF. The CDR3 nucleotides read TGTGCCAGCAGCCAAGATGAACAGCGGGCCTACGAGCAGTACTTC.

The chain carries TRBV29-1 and TRBJ2-2; D unclear. The CDR3 sequence is 12 residues long. Germline V gene data show CDR1 as SQVTM and CDR2 as ANQGSEA. Trimming shortened V by 4 bases and J by 3 bases, and 6 bases separated the two germline ends. For the CDR3, the DNA is TGCAGCGTTGGTAGGCACACCGGGGAGCTGTTTTTT. Translated, it gives CSVGRHTGELFF.

The chain couples TRBV5-1 to TRBJ2-7, with 9 bases lining up with TRBD2. CDR1 and CDR2 from the germline V gene are SGHRS and YFSETQ. The CDR3 is made up of 16 amino acids. V dropped 0 bases and J dropped 5; count of bases not matched to a gene: 9. CDR3 protein: CASSLDGTSSFDEQYF. Here the CDR3 DNA reads TGCGCCAGCAGCTTGGACGGGACTAGCTCGTTTGACGAGCAGTACTTC.

The rearrangement uses TRBV29-1 and TRBJ2-3, with 8 positions matching TRBD2. This CDR3 is built from 16 residues. Trimming removed 5 bases from V and 0 bases from J; junction bases left unmatched: 10. Germline-derived CDR1 and CDR2 are SQVTM and ANQGSEA. CDR3 in amino acids: CSVSGRDASSTDTQYF. CDR3 DNA: TGCAGCGTTAGCGGGAGAGACGCTTCTAGCACAGATACGCAGTATTTT.

The V gene is TRBV28, the J gene TRBJ1-2; a weak D match, TRBD1 (6 bases). V was pared by 2 bases and J by 6 bases, with 13 bases between. The CDR3 length is 14 residues. The germline CDR1 and CDR2 sequences are MDHEN and SYDVKM. In DNA form, the CDR3 reads TGTGCCAGCAGTTTAGGGGGGGCAAAGGATGGCTACACCTTC. Translated, it gives CASSLGGAKDGYTF.

The CDR3 nucleotides are TGTGCCAGCAGCTTCCGAGGGACGGCACCCTCTGGAAACACCATATATTTT. Translated, it gives CASSFRGTAPSGNTIYF. The V gene is TRBV7-9, the J gene TRBJ1-3, with TRBD1 as a possible D gene (5 bases). Trimming removed 3 bases at V and 0 bases at J, with 15 bases between. The CDR3 extends over 17 amino acids. Germline V gene lookup returns CDR1 SEHNR and CDR2 FQNEAQ (reference sequence). The full variable domain, completed using reference TRBV7-9 and TRBJ1-3, is DTGVSQNPRHKITKRGQNVTFRCDPISEHNRLYWYRQTLGQGPEFLTYFQNEAQLEKSRLLSDRFSAERPKGSFSTLEIQRTEQGDSAMYLCASSFRGTAPSGNTIYFGEGSWLTVV.